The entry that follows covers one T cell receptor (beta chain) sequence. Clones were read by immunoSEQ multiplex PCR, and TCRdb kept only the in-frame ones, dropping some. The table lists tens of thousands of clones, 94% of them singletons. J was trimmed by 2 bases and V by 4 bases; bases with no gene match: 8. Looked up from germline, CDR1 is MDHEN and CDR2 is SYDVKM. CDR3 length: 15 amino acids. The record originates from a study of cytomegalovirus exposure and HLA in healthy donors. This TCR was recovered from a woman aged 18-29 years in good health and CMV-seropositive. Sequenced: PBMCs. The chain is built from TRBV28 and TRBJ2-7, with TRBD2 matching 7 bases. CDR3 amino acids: CASSSPTSETYEQYF. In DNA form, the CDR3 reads TGTGCCAGCAGTTCCCCTACTAGCGAAACCTACGAGCAGTACTTC.